The 15 T cell receptor beta chains below were found in one sample sequenced in a study of fetal regulatory T cell absence and autoimmunity. The assay was immunoSEQ multiplex PCR, and TCRdb's table has in-frame clones only and misses some. Of 95,000 to 100,000 clones listed, about two thirds were seen once; the top ten hold 1.5% to 2%. The sequenced sample was pancreas tissue. The receptors were sampled from a male donor with IPEX syndrome.

The V gene is TRBV19, the J gene TRBJ2-3; the match to TRBD2 covers 8 bases. This CDR3 region has 16 residues. V was clipped by 7 bases and J by 2 bases; unmatched bases: 11. Germline V gene sequence: CDR1 LNHDA, CDR2 SQIVND (reference sequence). Here the CDR3 reads CASNKRESLFTDTQYF. In DNA, the CDR3 is TGTGCCAGTAATAAGCGGGAGTCCCTATTCACAGATACGCAGTATTTT. The full variable domain, its missing parts supplied by reference TRBV19 and TRBJ2-3, is DGGITQSPKYLFRKEGQNVTLSCEQNLNHDAMYWYRQDPGQGLRLIYYSQIVNDFQKGDIAEGYSVSREKKESFPLTVTSAQKNPTAFYLCASNKRESLFTDTQYFGPGTRLTVL.

This clone was seen a single time. The genes are TRBV12-2 and TRBJ2-3; TRBD1 is the table's D call, not checked against the DNA. TRBV12-2 is a pseudogene. The CDR3 contains 18 residues. The CDR3 sequence is CASRLVGDRREHTDTQYF. The CDR3 nucleotides read TGTGCAAGTCGCTTAGTGGGGGACAGGAGGGAGCACACAGATACGCAGTATTTT.

CDR3 nucleotide sequence: TGTGCTAGTGGTTGGGAGCAGCCCCAGCATTTT. Translated, it gives CASGWEQPQHF. V usage is TRBV12-5 and J usage is TRBJ1-5, with D uncertain. V lost 4 bases, J lost 7 bases, and 5 bases lay in between. This CDR3 has 11 residues. The germline V gene encodes CDR1 LGHNT and CDR2 FRNRAP.

J is TRBJ2-5 and V is TRBV2; 10 bases are a match to TRBD2. With V trimmed by 3 bases and J by 2 bases, 3 bases remained unmatched. Germline loops: CDR1 SNHLY, CDR2 FYNNEI. The CDR3 has 15 residues. Here the CDR3 reads CASSDSGGPQETQYF. CDR3 sequence (DNA): TGTGCCAGCAGTGATAGCGGGGGGCCACAAGAGACCCAGTACTTC.

The CDR3 DNA reads TGCAGCGTTGCGGCGAGAAACACCATATATTTT. This sequence encodes CSVAARNTIYF. The V call is TRBV29-1, the J call TRBJ1-3, with D uncertain. The CDR3 sequence is 11 residues long. Germline V CDR1 and CDR2: SQVTM, ANQGSEA. V gave up 4 bases and J gave up 5 bases, with 6 bases separating them.

V is TRBV15 and J is TRBJ2-1; 12 positions agree with TRBD2. The CDR3 extends over 17 amino acids. The V segment lost 3 bases and the J segment 3 bases; nucleotides outside the gene matches: 6. Germline V gene lookup returns CDR1 LNHNV and CDR2 YYDKDF (reference sequence). This CDR3 reads CATSRPPGLAGYNEQFF. CDR3 coding DNA: TGTGCCACCAGCAGGCCCCCGGGACTAGCGGGCTACAATGAGCAGTTCTTC.

The chain combines TRBV2 with TRBJ2-1, with D unresolved. V shed 1 base and J shed 4 bases, with 17 bases lying between them. CDR3 size: 17 residues. Germline loops: CDR1 SNHLY, CDR2 FYNNEI. CDR3 region: CASSEVLSAVRYNEQFF. For the CDR3, the DNA is TGTGCCAGCAGTGAAGTCCTATCGGCGGTTAGATACAATGAGCAGTTCTTC.

This chain links TRBV7-9 with TRBJ2-7; 10 nucleotides match TRBD2. The CDR3 loop spans 15 amino acids. The junction had 9 bases not matched to a gene; V was cut back by 3 bases and J by 7 bases. Germline V gene data show CDR1 as SEHNR and CDR2 as FQNEAQ (reference sequence). This CDR3 reads CASSFPLAGAGEQYF. In nucleotides, the CDR3 is TGTGCCAGCAGCTTCCCTCTAGCGGGGGCGGGTGAGCAGTACTTC.

This clone occurred a few times. The chain is built from TRBV15 and TRBJ1-5; D is undetermined. The CDR3 has 14 residues. Germline CDR1 is LNHNV and CDR2 is YYDKDF (reference sequence). V shed 5 bases and J shed 5 bases, with 13 bases lying between them. The CDR3 sequence is CATSPWPRDQPQHF. The DNA of the CDR3 is TGTGCCACCAGCCCCTGGCCAAGGGATCAGCCCCAGCATTTT.

This chain uses TRBV6-6 with TRBJ1-5; possibly TRBD1 for D (6 bases). The V and J ends lost 5 bases and 7 bases respectively, with 9 bases between them. This CDR3 has 12 residues. CDR1 is MNHNY, CDR2 SVGAGI, per germline (reference sequence). For the CDR3, the DNA is TGTGCCAGCAGTGTACAGGGACAGCCCCAGCATTTT. Protein: CASSVQGQPQHF.

A word on this clone: Other nucleotide sequences in the sample specify the same CDR3. V gene TRBV5-1 combines with J gene TRBJ2-3, with 9 bases fitting TRBD2. Trimming took 0 bases from V and 3 from J; bases not matched to a gene: 2. The CDR3 has 15 residues. In germline, CDR1 is SGHRS, CDR2 YFSETQ. The CDR3, as DNA: TGCGCCAGCAGCTTGGGTGCGGGAGGGACAGATACGCAGTATTTT. Translated: CASSLGAGGTDTQYF.

The CDR3 region is CASSRTSGGPDTQYF. The CDR3, as DNA: TGTGCCAGTAGTAGGACTAGCGGGGGGCCAGATACGCAGTATTTT. The J gene is TRBJ2-3, the V gene TRBV19; 14 bases map to TRBD2. The CDR3 is 15 residues long. Germline trimming cut 4 bases from V and 4 bases from J; bases unmatched to any gene: 1. Germline lookup yields CDR1 LNHDA and CDR2 SQIVND (reference sequence).

The chain couples TRBV6-1 to TRBJ1-2; unclear D gene. The CDR3 is made up of 18 amino acids. Germline values: CDR1 MNHNS, CDR2 SASEGT. Trimming shortened V by 2 bases and J by 3 bases, and 22 bases separated the two germline ends. CDR3 DNA: TGTGCCAGCAGTGAAATATTAGTAGGGATTCCAACATACTATGGCTACACCTTC. Protein product: CASSEILVGIPTYYGYTF.

The rearrangement joins TRBV6-6 to TRBJ1-1; the D gene is possibly TRBD1 (5 bases). Trimming shortened V by 2 bases and J by 5 bases, and 12 bases separated the two germline ends. Germline V gene data show CDR1 as MNHNY and CDR2 as SVGAGI (reference sequence). This CDR3 is 14 amino acids long. CDR3 amino acids: CASSYEMGGTEAFF. CDR3 DNA: TGTGCCAGCAGTTACGAAATGGGGGGGACTGAAGCTTTCTTT.

V and J are TRBV7-2 and TRBJ2-7; the D is unclear. From germline, CDR1 is SGHTA and CDR2 FQGNSA. Trimming stripped 0 bases from V and 5 bases from J, with 14 bases between. This CDR3 contains 15 residues. The CDR3 DNA reads as TGTGCCAGCAGCTTAGCCGGGTTCTGGGCCGACGAGCAGTACTTC. It encodes CASSLAGFWADEQYF.